A single sample gave rise to the 32 T cell receptor beta chains below, sequenced in a study of blood T cell repertoires in COVID-19. The repertoire was sequenced with immunoSEQ multiplex PCR; TCRdb's copy has only in-frame clones and lacks some. The table records about 430,000 clones, more than 80% of them present only once. Sequenced input: PBMCs or T cells enriched from blood (not recorded which). The receptor source for this set is a young man who had recovered from COVID-19.

This sequence joins TRBV12-5 and TRBJ1-4, with TRBD1 as a possible D gene (5 bases). Trimming took 3 bases from V and 6 from J, leaving 14 bases between them. The CDR3 length is 15 residues. Germline V gives CDR1 LGHNT, CDR2 FRNRAP. CDR3 DNA sequence: TGTGCTAGTGGTTTCAGCGGGGGTGCTGATGAAAAACTGTTTTTT. This gives the protein CASGFSGGADEKLFF.

The chain uses TRBV7-6 and TRBJ1-3; the D is unclear. This CDR3 comprises 15 residues. Trimming stripped 1 base from V and 0 bases from J, with 7 bases between. Germline assignment: CDR1 SGHVS and CDR2 FNYEAQ. The CDR3 region has the DNA TGTGCCAGCAGCTTAGACAACAGCTCTGGAAACACCATATATTTT. Protein: CASSLDNSSGNTIYF.

The chain carries TRBV11-2 and TRBJ2-1; possibly TRBD2 for D (6 bases). The CDR3 runs to 16 residues. Trimming shortened V by 4 bases and J by 8 bases, and 21 bases separated the two germline ends. Germline loops: CDR1 SGHAT, CDR2 FQNNGV. The CDR3 sequence: CASSSSSVYGVDEQFF. DNA of the CDR3: TGTGCCAGCAGCTCGTCTAGCGTTTACGGGGTGGATGAGCAGTTCTTC.

The V and J genes are TRBV4-1 and TRBJ2-1; tentatively, D is TRBD2 (6 bases). CDR1 is MGHRA and CDR2 is YSYEKL in the germline V gene. This CDR3 contains 15 residues. Trimming removed 6 bases from V and 2 bases from J, with 14 bases in between. The CDR3 region is CASRRGTSPYNEQFF. In nucleotides, the CDR3 is TGCGCCAGCAGAAGGGGTACTAGCCCCTACAATGAGCAGTTCTTC.

This clone was seen only a few times. This chain links TRBV9 with TRBJ2-7; 7 bases agree with TRBD1. The CDR3 runs 14 residues. Germline trimming cut 3 bases from V and 3 bases from J; bases unmatched to any gene: 6. Germline V CDR1 and CDR2: SGDLS, YYNGEE. CDR3 amino acids: CASSADRVGYEQYF. In nucleotides, the CDR3 is TGTGCCAGCAGCGCCGACAGGGTGGGCTACGAGCAGTACTTC.

The J gene is TRBJ2-7, the V gene TRBV27; tentatively, D is TRBD2 (5 bases). The CDR3 is made up of 14 amino acids. Deletions cut 5 bases from V and 4 bases from J, with 15 bases between. CDR1 MNHEY and CDR2 SMNVEV come from the germline V gene (reference sequence). For the CDR3, the DNA is TGTGCCAGCAGTCACGGGAACTCTGGGTACGAGCAGTACTTC. Translating gives CASSHGNSGYEQYF.

The CDR3 loop reads CATGLAEYNEQFF. CDR3 in DNA: TGTGCCACCGGGTTAGCGGAGTACAATGAGCAGTTCTTC. The rearrangement uses TRBV6-5 and TRBJ2-1; maybe TRBD2 (6 bases). Trimming took off 10 bases at V and 4 bases at J, with 14 bases between the two ends. Germline assignment: CDR1 MNHEY and CDR2 SVGAGI. The CDR3 sequence is 13 residues long.

The chain has TRBV10-3 and TRBJ1-6; 7 bases are shared with TRBD1. With 3 bases clipped from V and 7 bases from J, the junction kept 6 bases outside the gene matches. CDR3 size: 15 residues. The V gene's germline CDR1 is ENHRY and CDR2 SYGVKD. The CDR3 DNA sequence: TGTGCCATCAGTGATTACGACAGGGCCAATTCACCCCTCCACTTT. This gives the protein CAISDYDRANSPLHF.

V gene TRBV2 combines with J gene TRBJ2-1; tentatively, D is TRBD2 (6 bases). Trimming stripped 0 bases from V and 8 bases from J, with 14 bases between. There are 15 residues in the CDR3. Germline V gene lookup returns CDR1 SNHLY and CDR2 FYNNEI. The CDR3 loop is CASSEARSGRDEQFF. The CDR3, as DNA: TGTGCCAGCAGTGAAGCGCGGAGCGGGCGGGATGAGCAGTTCTTC. Full variable domain (outside the CDR3, taken from reference TRBV2 and TRBJ2-1): EPEVTQTPSHQVTQMGQEVILRCVPISNHLYFYWYRQILGQKVEFLVSFYNNEISEKSEIFDDQFSVERPDGSNFTLKIRSTKLEDSAMYFCASSEARSGRDEQFFGPGTRLTVL.

This chain connects TRBV11-2 to TRBJ1-1; D is uncertain. V was shortened by 5 bases and J by 1 base, with 20 bases between the two germline ends. CDR1 and CDR2 from the germline V gene are SGHAT and FQNNGV. The CDR3 sequence is 17 residues long. The CDR3 is CASSPTKDERENTEAFF. CDR3 nucleotide sequence: TGTGCCAGCAGCCCCACGAAGGACGAGAGGGAGAACACTGAAGCTTTCTTT.

This clone was observed a handful of times. This sample also contains other DNA sequences that code for the same CDR3. The gene calls are TRBV30 and TRBJ1-6; 8 nucleotides line up with TRBD1. With 3 bases clipped from V and 7 bases from J, the junction kept 5 bases outside the gene matches. Germline V gives CDR1 GTSNPN, CDR2 SVGIG (reference sequence). CDR3 length: 14 amino acids. The DNA of the CDR3 is TGTGCCTGGAGGGGCGACAGGGGAAATTCACCCCTCCACTTT. Its protein product is CAWRGDRGNSPLHF.

This chain links TRBV6-4 with TRBJ2-2; D unresolved. Per the germline V gene, CDR1 is MRHNA and CDR2 is SNTAGT. Trimming removed 5 bases at V and 1 base at J, with 8 bases between. The CDR3 totals 14 residues. The CDR3 reads CASSRSENTGELFF. The DNA for the CDR3 is TGTGCCAGCAGTAGAAGCGAGAACACCGGGGAGCTGTTTTTT.

V usage is TRBV2 and J usage is TRBJ1-5; D unresolved. This CDR3 contains 13 residues. The V end lost 8 bases, the J end lost 11 bases, and 19 bases lay between the germline ends. Germline V lookup: CDR1 SNHLY, CDR2 FYNNEI. CDR3 region: CASRGVSGLAQHF. The CDR3 nucleotides are TGTGCCAGCCGAGGCGTTAGTGGTTTGGCCCAGCATTTT.

This clone occurred a few times. V is TRBV30 and J is TRBJ2-7; possible D gene TRBD2, 5 bases. Germline lookup yields CDR1 GTSNPN and CDR2 SVGIG (reference sequence). The CDR3 loop spans 12 amino acids. With 2 bases removed from V and 10 bases from J, the gap between germline ends came to 15 bases. CDR3 sequence: CAWSPGSARQYF. The CDR3 DNA is TGTGCCTGGAGTCCGGGGTCGGCACGCCAGTACTTC. Looking up the rest from reference TRBV30 and TRBJ2-7 gives the full variable domain: SQTIHQWPATLVQPVGSPLSLECTVEGTSNPNLYWYRQAAGRGLQLLFYSVGIGQISSEVPQNLSASRPQDRQFILSSKKLLLSDSGFYLCAWSPGSARQYFGPGTRLTVT.

The J gene is TRBJ2-1, the V gene TRBV6-5; 7 bases agree with TRBD2. V shed 0 bases, J shed 3 bases, and the junction held 5 bases outside the gene matches. The germline V gene encodes CDR1 MNHEY and CDR2 SVGAGI. The CDR3 loop spans 16 amino acids. The CDR3 sequence: CASSYSGGSGYNEQFF. DNA of the CDR3: TGTGCCAGCAGTTACTCGGGCGGGAGTGGCTACAATGAGCAGTTCTTC.

The V and J genes are TRBV5-6 and TRBJ1-3; 7 bases fit TRBD1. Germline CDR1 is SGHDT and CDR2 is YYEEEE. V lost 4 bases, J lost 1 base, and 8 bases stayed unmatched. The CDR3 runs 16 residues. This CDR3 is CASSIDRVTSGNTIYF. CDR3 bases: TGTGCCAGCAGCATCGACAGGGTAACATCTGGAAACACCATATATTTT.

V usage is TRBV6-5 and J usage is TRBJ1-5; D remains ambiguous. The germline CDR1 and CDR2 sequences are MNHEY and SVGAGI. The V gene lost 5 bases and the J gene lost 4 bases, with 12 bases spanning the gap. The CDR3 runs 14 residues. In nucleotides, the CDR3 is TGTGCCAGCAGTCTAGCCGGTTTAAATCAGCCCCAGCATTTT. Protein sequence: CASSLAGLNQPQHF.

This chain uses TRBV4-1 with TRBJ1-6; 10 bases are shared with TRBD1. The CDR3 length is 14 residues. The V segment lost 7 bases and the J segment 8 bases; nucleotides outside the gene matches: 5. The germline gives CDR1 MGHRA, CDR2 YSYEKL. DNA for the CDR3: TGCGCCAGCAAAAGGGGGACAGGGGATTCACCCCTCCACTTT. It is translated as CASKRGTGDSPLHF.

This clone was picked up one time. V usage is TRBV24-1 and J usage is TRBJ2-2; TRBD1 is a possible D gene (6 bases). The CDR3 totals 13 residues. Trimming cost V 5 bases and J 6 bases, with 9 bases left between them. Germline V gene data show CDR1 as KGHDR and CDR2 as SFDVKD. DNA for the CDR3: TGTGCCACCAGTGTACAGGGCCCCGGGGAGCTGTTTTTT. Translating gives CATSVQGPGELFF.

The rearrangement uses TRBV3-1 (or the pseudogene TRBV3-2) and TRBJ1-5; 10 positions match TRBD1. The germline gives CDR1 LGHDT, CDR2 YNNKEL (reference sequence). The CDR3 has 17 amino acids. V lost 3 bases and J lost 0; bases outside the gene matches: 5. In DNA form, the CDR3 reads TGTGCCAGCAGCCACTCCGGGACAGGGGTTAGCAATCAGCCCCAGCATTTT. This gives the protein CASSHSGTGVSNQPQHF.

The chain is built from TRBV5-5 and TRBJ1-4; a weak D match, TRBD1 (6 bases). V lost 0 bases to trimming and J lost 7 bases, with 16 bases between them. CDR3 length: 16 residues. Germline lookup yields CDR1 SGHKS and CDR2 YYEKEE (reference sequence). The CDR3 nucleotides read TGTGCCAGCAGCTTGGCGATACAGGGTCCGGGTGAAAAACTGTTTTTT. As protein: CASSLAIQGPGEKLFF.

The rearrangement links TRBV28 to TRBJ1-6; D remains ambiguous. CDR1 MDHEN and CDR2 SYDVKM come from the germline V gene. The CDR3 contains 14 residues. V was shortened by 7 bases and J by 5 bases, with 12 bases between the two germline ends. The CDR3 DNA sequence: TGTGCCAGCAACCTGGACGGGAATAATTCACCCCTCCACTTT. Translating it yields CASNLDGNNSPLHF.

The chain employs TRBV7-9 and TRBJ2-3, with TRBD2 matching over 15 bases. The V gene end was trimmed by 5 bases and the J gene end by 2 bases; junction bases not matched to a gene: 8. The germline CDR1 and CDR2 sequences are SEHNR and FQNEAQ (reference sequence). This CDR3 is 18 amino acids long. The CDR3 loop is CASSTTGTSGRFTDTQYF. The CDR3, as DNA: TGTGCCAGCAGCACCACCGGGACTAGCGGGAGGTTCACAGATACGCAGTATTTT. Full variable domain (outside the CDR3, taken from reference TRBV7-9 and TRBJ2-3): DTGVSQNPRHKITKRGQNVTFRCDPISEHNRLYWYRQTLGQGPEFLTYFQNEAQLEKSRLLSDRFSAERPKGSFSTLEIQRTEQGDSAMYLCASSTTGTSGRFTDTQYFGPGTRLTVL.

CDR3 sequence (DNA): TGTGCCAGCAGCTTGGTGGGACAGGGGGCGAGAAGCTACACCTTC. Translation: CASSLVGQGARSYTF. The chain uses TRBV7-9 and TRBJ1-2; 12 bases map to TRBD1. The V and J ends lost 3 bases and 9 bases, in that order; junction bases with no gene match: 8. Germline assignment: CDR1 SEHNR and CDR2 FQNEAQ (reference sequence). The CDR3 has 15 residues. Supplemented by reference TRBV7-9 and TRBJ1-2, the full variable domain reads DTGVSQNPRHKITKRGQNVTFRCDPISEHNRLYWYRQTLGQGPEFLTYFQNEAQLEKSRLLSDRFSAERPKGSFSTLEIQRTEQGDSAMYLCASSLVGQGARSYTFGSGTRLTVV.

This chain connects TRBV19 to TRBJ1-1; 8 nucleotides line up with TRBD1. The germline gives CDR1 LNHDA, CDR2 SQIVND (reference sequence). CDR3 length: 15 amino acids. The V gene end was trimmed by 5 bases and the J gene end by 1 base; junction bases not matched to a gene: 6. The CDR3 loop reads CASSGLTGGNTEAFF. For the CDR3, the DNA is TGTGCCAGTAGTGGACTTACAGGGGGGAACACTGAAGCTTTCTTT.

The chain uses TRBV29-1 and TRBJ1-6; D is undetermined. V lost 6 bases, J lost 3 bases, and 9 bases lay in between. Per the germline V gene, CDR1 is SQVTM and CDR2 is ANQGSEA. The CDR3 contains 13 residues. The CDR3 spells CSVRIDYNSPLHF. CDR3 bases: TGCAGCGTGCGGATAGACTATAATTCACCCCTCCACTTT.

The J gene is TRBJ2-7, the V gene TRBV10-3, with 9 bases aligning to TRBD2. The CDR3 is 15 amino acids. Germline CDR1 reads ENHRY; CDR2 reads SYGVKD. V lost 8 bases to trimming and J lost 0 bases; unmatched junction nucleotides: 8. The CDR3 region has the DNA TGTGCCATCGCCGTGCTAGCGGGGAGCTCCTACGAGCAGTACTTC. Translation gives CAIAVLAGSSYEQYF.

This clone was found once. This chain connects TRBV5-1 to TRBJ2-7; perhaps TRBD2 as D (7 bases). Germline V gene lookup returns CDR1 SGHRS and CDR2 YFSETQ. The CDR3 is made up of 13 amino acids. V was shortened by 5 bases and J by 5 bases, with 14 bases between the two germline ends. Written as DNA, the CDR3 is TGCGCCAGCAGATGGGAGGGGGACCACGAGCAGTACTTC. Encoded protein: CASRWEGDHEQYF.

A note on this clone: Other DNA variants within this sample encode the same CDR3. The CDR3 loop is CASSLGTGAYNEQFF. The CDR3 nucleotides read TGCGCCAGCAGCTTGGGGACAGGGGCCTACAATGAGCAGTTCTTC. The chain combines TRBV5-1 with TRBJ2-1; 9 bases are shared with TRBD1. Germline V gene sequence: CDR1 SGHRS, CDR2 YFSETQ. V lost 0 bases to trimming and J lost 2 bases; unmatched junction nucleotides: 0. The CDR3 has 15 residues. Using reference TRBV5-1 and TRBJ2-1 for the parts outside the CDR3, the full variable domain is KAGVTQTPRYLIKTRGQQVTLSCSPISGHRSVSWYQQTPGQGLQFLFEYFSETQRNKGNFPGRFSGRQFSNSRSEMNVSTLELGDSALYLCASSLGTGAYNEQFFGPGTRLTVL.

Written as DNA, the CDR3 is TGCGCCAGCAGTGAAGATCGGCAGGGCCTCAAGCAGTACTTC. Its translation is CASSEDRQGLKQYF. V gene TRBV10-1 combines with J gene TRBJ2-7; the D gene is possibly TRBD1 (5 bases). CDR1 WNHNN and CDR2 SYGVQD come from the germline V gene (reference sequence). The CDR3 loop spans 14 amino acids. V shed 3 bases and J shed 8 bases, with 17 bases lying between them.

The rearrangement links TRBV9 to TRBJ1-2, with TRBD1 identical over 8 bases. After removal of 0 bases from V and 8 bases from J, the junction contained 6 bases not matched to a gene. In germline, CDR1 is SGDLS, CDR2 YYNGEE. This CDR3 spans 14 amino acids. The CDR3, as DNA: TGTGCCAGCAGCGTAGCGCAGGGGGCGCTCGGCTACACCTTC. Its protein product is CASSVAQGALGYTF.

This rearrangement joins TRBV28 to TRBJ2-5, with D possibly TRBD2 on 5 matching bases. The V and J ends lost 5 bases and 1 base respectively, with 14 bases between them. This CDR3 spans 15 amino acids. In germline, CDR1 is MDHEN, CDR2 SYDVKM. CDR3 DNA sequence: TGTGCCAGCAGTACCCTACGGGGTCCCCAAGAGACCCAGTACTTC. It codes for CASSTLRGPQETQYF.